The 24 T cell receptor beta chains reported below all come from one sample, sequenced in a study. TCRdb passed the 5' RACE reads through MiXCR, listing each CDR3 protein once. The sample gives tens of thousands of distinct CDR3 sequences, over 25% of which show up once; roughly 3.7% is in the top ten. The material sequenced was memory CD4+ T cells sorted from a lymph node. The subset was: memory CD4+ T cells, CD4+CD45RO+CD25-. All receptors derive from a female donor with breast cancer.

This chain links TRBV18 with TRBJ1-1; D perhaps matches TRBD1 (6 bases). Deletions cut 3 bases from V and 4 bases from J, with 12 bases between. This CDR3 comprises 14 residues. Germline CDR1 KGHSH, CDR2 LQKENI. The CDR3 DNA reads as TGTGCCAGCTCACCGGGACAATGGCCCACTGAAGCTTTCTTT. As protein: CASSPGQWPTEAFF.

J is TRBJ1-1 and V is TRBV4-1; TRBD1 matches at 11 bases. Unmatched junction bases numbered 4, after V lost 0 bases and J lost 4 bases. The CDR3 has 16 amino acids. The germline CDR1 and CDR2 sequences are MGHRA and YSYEKL. The CDR3 DNA is TGCGCCAGCAGCCAAGATCCTGGGACAGGGGGCACTGAAGCTTTCTTT. It yields the protein CASSQDPGTGGTEAFF.

Only a few counts were recorded for this clonotype. Being one base from a much bigger clone, this may be a read error. This chain joins TRBV29-1 and TRBJ2-1, with TRBD2 matching over 9 bases. The CDR3 loop spans 12 amino acids. The germline V gene encodes CDR1 SQVTM and CDR2 ANQGSEA. The CDR3 region is CSGELAGSEQFF. DNA of the CDR3: TGCAGCGGTGAACTAGCGGGCAGTGAGCAGTTCTTC.

This clonotype occurred a few times. The chain has TRBV5-1 and TRBJ2-1, with 13 bases lining up with TRBD2. J lost 4 bases, V lost 4 bases, and 8 bases had no gene match. This CDR3 is built from 17 residues. CDR1 is SGHRS, CDR2 YFSETQ, per germline. The CDR3 DNA reads TGCGCCAGCAGCCCCGGACTAGCGGGGGTGGTATACAATGAGCAGTTCTTC. It encodes CASSPGLAGVVYNEQFF.

This chain joins TRBV12-3 or TRBV12-4 and TRBJ2-2; 7 bases agree with TRBD2. The trim removed 5 bases at V and 2 bases at J, leaving 5 bases unmatched. The CDR3 has 15 amino acids. The CDR3, as DNA: TGTGCCAGCAGTCTCTCGGGGGGAAACACCGGGGAGCTGTTTTTT. Residues: CASSLSGGNTGELFF.

This clonotype was recorded once. This sequence joins TRBV20-1 and TRBJ2-5, with a possible D match to TRBD2 (7 bases). The CDR3 spans 15 residues. Germline V gives CDR1 DFQATT, CDR2 SNEGSKA (reference sequence). V was cut by 5 bases and J by 4 bases, with 20 bases left in between. CDR3 coding DNA: TGCAGTGCTCCTTATGGGGGGGCTGGAGGAGAGACCCAGTACTTC. It yields the protein CSAPYGGAGGETQYF.

This clonotype was detected ten times or more. V is TRBV29-1 and J is TRBJ1-2; D ambiguous. The CDR3 has 12 amino acids. Germline V CDR1 and CDR2: SQVTM, ANQGSEA. Trimming cost V 1 base and J 6 bases, with 9 bases left between them. The CDR3, as DNA: TGCAGCGTTGAAGTGGGCTCCAATGGCTACACCTTC. This translates into CSVEVGSNGYTF.

This clonotype was counted a few times. The rearrangement joins TRBV4-3 to TRBJ1-6, with 8 positions matching TRBD1. The CDR3 covers 14 residues. V dropped 4 bases and J dropped 10; count of bases not matched to a gene: 6. Germline V gene lookup returns CDR1 LGHNA and CDR2 YSLEER. The chain's CDR3 is CASSPDRVSSPLHF. The CDR3 DNA sequence: TGCGCCAGCAGCCCGGACAGGGTGTCATCACCCCTCCACTTT.

Only a few counts were recorded for this clonotype. The gene calls are TRBV28 and TRBJ2-7, with D maybe TRBD2 (5 bases). The ends were cut back, 7 bases at V and 4 bases at J, with 20 bases in the middle. Germline V gives CDR1 MDHEN, CDR2 SYDVKM. This CDR3 has 15 amino acids. CDR3 nucleotide sequence: TGTGCCAGCATCCCGGAAAGCGGAACCCTTTACGAGCAGTACTTC. Its translation is CASIPESGTLYEQYF.

J is TRBJ2-7 and V is TRBV9, with 10 bases identical to TRBD1. Germline assignment: CDR1 SGDLS and CDR2 YYNGEE. CDR3 length: 15 residues. V trimming: 4 bases; J trimming: 3 bases; junction bases outside the gene matches: 7. CDR3 in DNA: TGTGCCAGCAGCATCGGACAGGGGGTGTTCTACGAGCAGTACTTC. Protein sequence: CASSIGQGVFYEQYF.

Of note for this clonotype: Just one base apart from a much larger clone, this may be a read error. V and J are TRBV5-1 and TRBJ2-1; 8 bases line up with TRBD2. The CDR3 sequence is 16 residues long. Germline CDR1 is SGHRS and CDR2 is YFSETQ. The CDR3: CANSRSGELYIDEQFF. CDR3 sequence (DNA): TGCGCCAACAGCCGTAGCGGGGAGCTTTATATCGATGAGCAGTTCTTC.

The V and J genes are TRBV30 and TRBJ1-5; weak D call: TRBD1 (5 bases). The germline V gene has CDR1 GTSNPN and CDR2 SVGIG (reference sequence). Trimming removed 3 bases from V and 4 bases from J, with 16 bases in between. The CDR3 has 15 amino acids. Written as DNA, the CDR3 is TGTGCCTGGAGCGGTCGGGTGGGGGGGAATCAGCCCCAGCATTTT. This sequence encodes CAWSGRVGGNQPQHF.

This rearrangement joins TRBV7-3 to TRBJ2-1, with unresolved D. The germline V gene has CDR1 SGHTA and CDR2 FQGTGA. V was cut by 4 bases and J by 6 bases, with 10 bases left in between. This CDR3 is built from 13 residues. As DNA, the CDR3 is TGTGCCAGCAGCTCAGGACCGACCAATGAGCAGTTCTTC. Encoded protein: CASSSGPTNEQFF. Looking up the rest from reference TRBV7-3 and TRBJ2-1 gives the full variable domain: GAGVSQTPSNKVTEKGKYVELRCDPISGHTALYWYRQSLGQGPEFLIYFQGTGAADDSGLPNDRFFAVRPEGSVSTLKIQRTERGDSAVYLCASSSGPTNEQFFGPGTRLTVL.

The table lists this clonotype with a few counts. The V call is TRBV11-2, the J call TRBJ1-1, with unresolved D. Germline loops: CDR1 SGHAT, CDR2 FQNNGV. With 6 bases removed from V and 0 bases from J, the gap between germline ends came to 8 bases. CDR3 size: 13 residues. CDR3: CASSVVMNTEAFF. The CDR3, as DNA: TGTGCCAGCAGTGTAGTCATGAACACTGAAGCTTTCTTT.

This chain joins TRBV29-1 and TRBJ1-1, with 8 bases lining up with TRBD1. V was clipped by 8 bases and J by 1 base; unmatched bases: 6. The CDR3 sequence is 13 residues long. Germline values: CDR1 SQVTM, CDR2 ANQGSEA. Here the CDR3 reads CSIKTGENTEAFF. The CDR3, as DNA: TGCAGCATAAAGACAGGGGAGAACACTGAAGCTTTCTTT.

This clonotype was found a few times. The gene calls are TRBV7-3 and TRBJ2-1, with no clear D. Per the germline V gene, CDR1 is SGHTA and CDR2 is FQGTGA. The V end was cut by 2 bases, the J end by 6 bases, with 5 bases between. This CDR3 has 12 amino acids. CDR3 protein: CASSLDGNEQFF. CDR3 in DNA: TGTGCCAGCAGCTTAGATGGCAATGAGCAGTTCTTC.

This clonotype was picked up a small number of times. This chain joins TRBV20-1 and TRBJ2-1; tentative D call: TRBD1 (6 bases). The V and J ends lost 0 bases and 6 bases respectively, with 12 bases between them. CDR3 length equals 14 residues. The germline CDR1 and CDR2 sequences are DFQATT and SNEGSKA (reference sequence). The CDR3 DNA is TGCAGTGCTAGAGATCCCGGACAGCGCAATGAGCAGTTCTTC. Protein product: CSARDPGQRNEQFF.

The CDR3 reads CASSLADRVGEQYF. The CDR3 bases are TGTGCCAGCAGTTTAGCTGACAGGGTAGGGGAGCAGTACTTC. The chain is built from TRBV12-3 or TRBV12-4 and TRBJ2-7; 7 bases fit TRBD1. The CDR3 is made up of 14 amino acids. Trimming removed 0 bases from V and 7 bases from J; junction bases left unmatched: 6.

The gene calls are TRBV29-1 and TRBJ2-1; 11 nucleotides agree with TRBD2. V was clipped by 4 bases and J by 10 bases; unmatched bases: 6. Looked up from germline, CDR1 is SQVTM and CDR2 is ANQGSEA. The CDR3 extends over 13 amino acids. The CDR3 nucleotides are TGCAGCGTTGGGCTAGCGGGAGGATGGGAGCAGTTCTTC. The encoded protein is CSVGLAGGWEQFF.

This sequence joins TRBV5-1 and TRBJ2-6, with D uncertain. This CDR3 has 15 residues. CDR1 is SGHRS, CDR2 YFSETQ, per germline. V was pared by 6 bases and J by 0 bases, with 10 bases between. The DNA for the CDR3 is TGCGCCAGCACCTTTGAGGCCTCTGGGGCCAACGTCCTGACTTTC. Its protein is CASTFEASGANVLTF.

A few counts support this clonotype. The chain couples TRBV5-1 to TRBJ2-2, with D maybe TRBD2 (5 bases). Trimming took off 6 bases at V and 8 bases at J, with 17 bases between the two ends. Germline V gene sequence: CDR1 SGHRS, CDR2 YFSETQ. CDR3 length: 14 amino acids. The CDR3 protein is CASNPRTRTGELFF. The CDR3 region has the DNA TGCGCCAGCAACCCCAGGACTCGGACTGGGGAGCTGTTTTTT.

This clonotype was recorded a few times. The chain couples TRBV7-9 to TRBJ1-4; weak D call: TRBD1 (6 bases). This CDR3 comprises 15 residues. The V end was cut by 5 bases, the J end by 8 bases, with 18 bases between. Germline-derived CDR1 and CDR2 are SEHNR and FQNEAQ (reference sequence). Here the CDR3 reads CASSPSQGWVEKLFF. Written as DNA, the CDR3 is TGTGCCAGCAGCCCCAGCCAGGGGTGGGTCGAAAAACTGTTTTTT. The full variable domain, completed using reference TRBV7-9 and TRBJ1-4, is DTGVSQNPRHKITKRGQNVTFRCDPISEHNRLYWYRQTLGQGPEFLTYFQNEAQLEKSRLLSDRFSAERPKGSFSTLEIQRTEQGDSAMYLCASSPSQGWVEKLFFGSGTQLSVL.

This clonotype showed up many times. The CDR3 DNA is TGTGCCACCAGTGACGCCGCAAGGAGGTCCGGGGAGCTGTTTTTT. It specifies CATSDAARRSGELFF. The rearrangement joins TRBV24-1 to TRBJ2-2, with D tentatively TRBD2 (5 bases). V lost 4 bases, J lost 6 bases, and 14 bases lay in between. The CDR3 spans 15 residues. Germline-derived CDR1 and CDR2 are KGHDR and SFDVKD.

The table lists this clonotype with a few counts. The CDR3 nucleotides are TGTGCCAGCAGTTTGCGACGGGGGAGTCAGCCCCAGCATTTT. It yields the protein CASSLRRGSQPQHF. The chain uses TRBV28 and TRBJ1-5; tentative D call: TRBD1 (5 bases). The CDR3 length is 14 residues. Between the trimmed V and J ends, which lost 3 bases and 6 bases, there was a span of 12 bases. Germline V gene sequence: CDR1 MDHEN, CDR2 SYDVKM.